The subject of this entry is one T cell receptor beta chain. Its target is unknown. The data belong to a study of cytomegalovirus exposure and HLA in healthy donors. Study outcomes and limitations: From TCR beta sequences, most subjects' HLA-A and HLA-B alleles were reportedly predicted accurately. Near-uniform donor sequencing depth was presumed by presence/absence analyses. Rates of TCR association differed by HLA locus in a later analysis, with DRB1 highest and HLA-C lowest.

This CDR3 is built from 13 residues. CDR1 SGHAT and CDR2 FQNNGV come from the germline V gene. Losses at the gene ends were 1 base for V and 4 bases for J; bases not matched to a gene: 1. PCR used 60 Vbeta primers and 13 Jbeta primers. Generated by immunoSEQ multiplex PCR, the TCRdb table keeps only in-frame clones and is missing some. The sample holds 150,000 or so clones, approximately 71% seen once. The chain uses TRBV11-2 and TRBJ2-7; 7 bases match TRBD1. Source material: PBMCs. The TCR originated in a man under 40 in good health and CMV-seropositive. The CDR3 DNA reads TGTGCCAGCAGCTTAGGCAGGGGGTACGAGCAGTACTTC. Encoded protein: CASSLGRGYEQYF.